The entry below describes one T cell receptor (beta chain). Its antigen is currently unknown. The data were produced by immunoSEQ multiplex PCR, yet TCRdb's version contains in-frame clones alone and is incomplete. The table shows 90,000 to 130,000 clones, with roughly 90% occurring only once. The CDR3 runs 14 residues. The germline CDR1 and CDR2 sequences are MDHEN and SYDVKM. V lost 2 bases to trimming and J lost 6 bases, with 14 bases between them. The entry originates in a study of T cell responses to AZD1222 COVID-19 vaccine. Study results and caveats: Only a handful of AZD1222 recipients were seropositive at baseline.

The genes are TRBV28 and TRBJ2-7; D possibly corresponds to TRBD1 (7 bases). The sequence derives from an adult in good health. The source material was peripheral blood, sampled on day 0 of AZD1222 vaccination. In nucleotides, the CDR3 is TGTGCCAGCAGTTTAAGCCAGGGGGGACGCGAGCAGTACTTC. It yields the protein CASSLSQGGREQYF.